One sample yielded the 17 T cell receptor beta chains listed below, sequenced in a study of OX40 agonist ivuxolimab in advanced cancers. Produced via immunoSEQ multiplex PCR; TCRdb's table is partial and in-frame only. This sample has tens of thousands of clones, with around 94% found just once. Here the sequenced sample was CD4+ or CD8+ T cells sorted from blood, taken in a trial of the OX40 agonist ivuxolimab. These receptors all come from an adult with an advanced solid tumor such as melanoma, head and neck, liver or kidney cancer.

The J gene is TRBJ1-1, the V gene TRBV30, with unresolved D. The CDR3 extends over 12 amino acids. Trimming removed 5 bases at V and 6 bases at J, with 13 bases between. Germline V lookup: CDR1 GTSNPN, CDR2 SVGIG (reference sequence). CDR3 DNA: TGTGCCTGGTGGGATGGATTGCCTGAAGCTTTCTTT. Translated: CAWWDGLPEAFF.

The chain is built from TRBV7-9 and TRBJ2-7; the match to TRBD2 covers 11 bases. The germline V gene encodes CDR1 SEHNR and CDR2 FQNEAQ (reference sequence). This CDR3 is built from 15 residues. Losses at the gene ends were 5 bases for V and 4 bases for J; bases not matched to a gene: 7. The CDR3 nucleotides are TGTGCCAGCAGCCCCGCGACTAGCGGGGATTACGAGCAGTACTTC. As protein: CASSPATSGDYEQYF.

The J gene is TRBJ2-3, the V gene TRBV25-1; 11 bases match TRBD2. This CDR3 has 13 amino acids. The V segment lost 8 bases and the J segment 8 bases; nucleotides outside the gene matches: 6. CDR1 is MGHDK and CDR2 is SYGVNS in the germline V gene. The CDR3 DNA is TGTGCCAGCGCCGGACTAGCGGGCGGTACGCAGTATTTT. It translates to CASAGLAGGTQYF.

The chain is built from TRBV6-1 and TRBJ2-3; D remains ambiguous. V was trimmed by 5 bases and J by 2 bases, leaving 5 bases between them. CDR1 and CDR2 from the germline V gene are MNHNS and SASEGT. This CDR3 region has 12 residues. CDR3 sequence (DNA): TGTGCCAGCAGTAGAGTCACAGATACGCAGTATTTT. Its translation: CASSRVTDTQYF.

The chain recombines TRBV2 with TRBJ2-6; no firm D call. The CDR3 totals 15 residues. CDR1 is SNHLY and CDR2 is FYNNEI in the germline V gene. V was pared by 1 base and J by 2 bases, with 6 bases between. The CDR3: CASSEGSAGANVLTF. In nucleotides, the CDR3 is TGTGCCAGCAGTGAAGGGAGTGCTGGGGCCAACGTCCTGACTTTC.

The V gene is TRBV7-2, the J gene TRBJ1-1, with 7 positions matching TRBD1. Losses at the gene ends were 0 bases for V and 6 bases for J; bases not matched to a gene: 4. Germline V gene lookup returns CDR1 SGHTA and CDR2 FQGNSA. The CDR3 sequence is 14 residues long. Written as DNA, the CDR3 is TGTGCCAGCAGCTTAGCCCGGGACAGAGCTGAAGCTTTCTTT. Its translation is CASSLARDRAEAFF.

The chain couples TRBV2 to TRBJ1-1; no clear D. In germline, CDR1 is SNHLY, CDR2 FYNNEI. V was trimmed by 7 bases and J by 0 bases, leaving 9 bases between them. CDR3 length equals 13 residues. Here the CDR3 DNA reads TGTGCCAGCACGAACAGTATGAACACTGAAGCTTTCTTT. This gives the protein CASTNSMNTEAFF.

A word on this clone: This CDR3 is also generated by other DNA sequences in the sample. The V gene is TRBV28, the J gene TRBJ2-7, with D possibly being TRBD2 (5 bases). Trimming took 4 bases from V and 4 from J, leaving 5 bases between them. Germline V lookup: CDR1 MDHEN, CDR2 SYDVKM. This CDR3 region has 11 residues. The CDR3 sequence is CASSSGYEQYF. For the CDR3, the DNA is TGTGCCAGCAGTTCGGGGTACGAGCAGTACTTC.

The rearrangement joins TRBV6-5 to TRBJ1-1; D not certain. Germline V gene lookup returns CDR1 MNHEY and CDR2 SVGAGI. This CDR3 has 14 amino acids. V was cut by 2 bases and J by 4 bases, with 11 bases left in between. This CDR3 reads CASSYMGMGTEAFF. CDR3 nucleotide sequence: TGTGCCAGCAGTTACATGGGCATGGGCACTGAAGCTTTCTTT.

The V call is TRBV30, the J call TRBJ1-6, with D tentatively TRBD1 (6 bases). The CDR3 consists of 15 residues. The germline V gene has CDR1 GTSNPN and CDR2 SVGIG (reference sequence). V lost 5 bases and J 5 bases, leaving 16 bases between the germline ends. DNA of the CDR3: TGTGCCTGGGAGACAGGTAGTCGAGATAATTCACCCCTCCACTTT. Translated: CAWETGSRDNSPLHF.

V gene TRBV6-6 combines with J gene TRBJ2-1; TRBD2 aligns across 9 bases. The trim removed 4 bases at V and 8 bases at J, leaving 12 bases unmatched. This CDR3 comprises 16 residues. Germline V gene lookup returns CDR1 MNHNY and CDR2 SVGAGI (reference sequence). The CDR3 sequence is CASSFVGSGSFDEQFF. The CDR3 DNA is TGTGCCAGCAGTTTTGTGGGTAGCGGGAGTTTCGATGAGCAGTTCTTC.

This chain connects TRBV28 to TRBJ2-7; D gene ambiguous. This CDR3 has 13 amino acids. The V gene's germline CDR1 is MDHEN and CDR2 SYDVKM. Deletions cut 4 bases from V and 0 bases from J, with 7 bases between. The CDR3 DNA follows: TGTGCCAGCAGTTGGGTGAGCTCCTACGAGCAGTACTTC. This sequence encodes CASSWVSSYEQYF. Filled out from reference TRBV28 and TRBJ2-7, the complete variable domain reads DVKVTQSSRYLVKRTGEKVFLECVQDMDHENMFWYRQDPGLGLRLIYFSYDVKMKEKGDIPEGYSVSREKKERFSLILESASTNQTSMYLCASSWVSSYEQYFGPGTRLTVT.

The rearrangement uses TRBV2 and TRBJ1-4; 7 nucleotides agree with TRBD1. Losses at the gene ends were 3 bases for V and 7 bases for J; bases not matched to a gene: 5. The CDR3 extends over 14 amino acids. CDR1 SNHLY and CDR2 FYNNEI come from the germline V gene. The CDR3 nucleotides are TGTGCCAGCAGTGACCGCAGACAGGGTGAAAAACTGTTTTTT. This gives the protein CASSDRRQGEKLFF.

This clone was recorded only once. The chain couples TRBV28 to TRBJ1-2, with 8 bases that match TRBD1. The ends lost 6 bases at V and 6 bases at J; junction bases unmatched: 9. This CDR3 has 14 residues. The germline V gene has CDR1 MDHEN and CDR2 SYDVKM. The CDR3 DNA sequence: TGTGCCAGCAGCTCTCCGAACAGGGGGGATGGCTACACCTTC. It yields the protein CASSSPNRGDGYTF.

The V and J genes are TRBV27 and TRBJ2-1, with TRBD2 matching over 7 bases. J was trimmed by 7 bases and V by 5 bases; bases with no gene match: 8. CDR1 MNHEY and CDR2 SMNVEV come from the germline V gene (reference sequence). The length of the CDR3 is 14 residues. The CDR3, as DNA: TGTGCCAGCAGTAAACGGGAGGATGAAAATGAGCAGTTCTTC. It translates to CASSKREDENEQFF.

This chain connects TRBV13 to TRBJ1-2, with TRBD1 as a possible D gene (5 bases). Germline V gene sequence: CDR1 PRHDT, CDR2 FYEKMQ (reference sequence). The CDR3 sequence is 15 residues long. V was shortened by 5 bases and J by 4 bases, with 17 bases between the two germline ends. The CDR3 nucleotides are TGTGCCAGCAGCCAAGGCCAGGGTCTACTCTATGGCTACACCTTC. Its translation is CASSQGQGLLYGYTF.

The V call is TRBV6-5, the J call TRBJ1-2, with D tentatively TRBD1 (5 bases). The germline gives CDR1 MNHEY, CDR2 SVGAGI. V lost 4 bases and J lost 0, with 6 bases in between. This CDR3 is built from 13 residues. The CDR3 loop is CASSSTANYGYTF. The CDR3 bases are TGTGCCAGCAGTTCGACAGCTAACTATGGCTACACCTTC.